The 22 T cell receptor beta chains presented below share a single source sample, sequenced in a study of cytotoxic CD8 clonotypes in ibrutinib-treated CLL. TCRdb keeps only in-frame clones here, not all; method: immunoSEQ multiplex PCR. The table lists hundreds of thousands of clones, about 80% of them singletons. This sample comprised PBMCs, obtained before ibrutinib treatment. The receptors here all came from a human donor with chronic lymphocytic leukemia.

The V and J genes are TRBV5-1 and TRBJ1-5, with D unresolved. V dropped 2 bases and J dropped 1 base, with 7 bases sitting between them. This CDR3 spans 14 amino acids. Germline V gene sequence: CDR1 SGHRS, CDR2 YFSETQ. Here the CDR3 reads CASSFEISNQPQHF. The CDR3, as DNA: TGCGCCAGCAGCTTTGAGATAAGCAATCAGCCCCAGCATTTT.

The CDR3 spells CASSQRTRDGYTF. The CDR3 DNA reads as TGCGCCAGCAGCCAAAGAACGCGGGATGGCTACACCTTC. The J gene is TRBJ1-2, the V gene TRBV4-3; the D is unclear. CDR1 LGHNA and CDR2 YSLEER come from the germline V gene. Trimming pared 2 bases from V and 6 bases from J, leaving 10 bases between. The CDR3 totals 13 residues.

This clone is a singleton in its sample. The chain couples TRBV28 to TRBJ1-1; the match to TRBD1 covers 7 bases. Trimming cost V 4 bases and J 4 bases; bases outside gene matches: 3. The germline V gene has CDR1 MDHEN and CDR2 SYDVKM. The CDR3 loop spans 13 amino acids. For the CDR3, the DNA is TGTGCCAGCAGTTCGACAGGGTTCACTGAAGCTTTCTTT. This sequence encodes CASSSTGFTEAFF.

V is TRBV28 and J is TRBJ2-7; D might be TRBD2 (5 bases). Germline V lookup: CDR1 MDHEN, CDR2 SYDVKM. V was cut by 8 bases and J by 5 bases, with 13 bases left in between. This CDR3 region has 12 residues. The CDR3: CASYNSVHEQYF. The DNA of the CDR3 is TGTGCCAGCTACAATAGCGTCCACGAGCAGTACTTC.

The chain is built from TRBV4-2 and TRBJ1-4; 7 bases match TRBD1. Germline V gives CDR1 LGHNA, CDR2 YNFKEQ. V shed 6 bases, J shed 14 bases, and the junction held 18 bases outside the gene matches. This CDR3 contains 15 residues. CDR3 in amino acids: CASSKRLGNRGELFF. DNA of the CDR3: TGTGCCAGCAGTAAAAGATTGGGTAACAGGGGCGAGCTGTTTTTT.

This chain uses TRBV5-1 with TRBJ2-2; D might be TRBD1 (5 bases). Per the germline V gene, CDR1 is SGHRS and CDR2 is YFSETQ. The CDR3 runs to 13 residues. V shed 2 bases and J shed 6 bases, with 8 bases lying between them. This chain's CDR3 is CASSFRVPGELFF. As DNA, the CDR3 is TGCGCCAGCAGCTTCAGGGTCCCCGGGGAGCTGTTTTTT.

This chain uses TRBV7-6 with TRBJ2-3, with 9 positions matching TRBD2. Germline V gene lookup returns CDR1 SGHVS and CDR2 FNYEAQ. The CDR3 length is 15 residues. V lost 5 bases to trimming and J lost 1 base; unmatched junction nucleotides: 4. The CDR3 loop reads CASSHSSGGTDTQYF. The CDR3, as DNA: TGTGCCAGCAGCCACTCTAGCGGGGGCACAGATACGCAGTATTTT.

The chain links TRBV19 to TRBJ1-2, with D possibly matching TRBD1 (6 bases). V was trimmed by 2 bases and J by 7 bases, leaving 17 bases between them. The CDR3 is 15 amino acids. Germline V CDR1 and CDR2: LNHDA, SQIVND (reference sequence). The CDR3 DNA reads TGTGCCAGTAGTATAAACGGGGGTTACAGGGCTGGCTACACCTTC. Protein: CASSINGGYRAGYTF.

This clone occurred a few times. The rearrangement joins TRBV4-3 to TRBJ1-2; D is unresolved. Trimming shortened V by 0 bases and J by 7 bases, and 15 bases separated the two germline ends. The CDR3 has 15 amino acids. Germline CDR1 reads LGHNA; CDR2 reads YSLEER. This chain's CDR3 is CASSQDRWNAGGYTF. The CDR3 bases are TGCGCCAGCAGCCAAGATCGATGGAACGCGGGTGGCTACACCTTC.

The chain joins TRBV7-2 to TRBJ2-5, with a possible D match to TRBD1 (5 bases). This CDR3 comprises 16 residues. Trimming stripped 1 base from V and 4 bases from J, with 16 bases between. CDR1 and CDR2 (germline): SGHTA, FQGNSA. The CDR3 nucleotides are TGTGCCAGCAGCTTAGGACAGCCCCCGGGCGGAGAGACCCAGTACTTC. This sequence encodes CASSLGQPPGGETQYF.

This clone was seen once. This chain connects TRBV30 to TRBJ2-7; possibly TRBD2 for D (6 bases). The CDR3 consists of 17 residues. The V and J ends lost 5 bases and 4 bases respectively, with 27 bases between them. Germline V CDR1 and CDR2: GTSNPN, SVGIG (reference sequence). The CDR3 DNA follows: TGTGCCTGGGGGGGGAGCAGGGAGCCAGCCTGGGAATACGAGCAGTACTTC. Protein: CAWGGSREPAWEYEQYF. The full variable domain, rest sourced from reference TRBV30 and TRBJ2-7, is SQTIHQWPATLVQPVGSPLSLECTVEGTSNPNLYWYRQAAGRGLQLLFYSVGIGQISSEVPQNLSASRPQDRQFILSSKKLLLSDSGFYLCAWGGSREPAWEYEQYFGPGTRLTVT.

The J gene is TRBJ2-5, the V gene TRBV7-7, with no clear D. The V gene lost 3 bases and the J gene lost 7 bases, with 15 bases spanning the gap. The CDR3 extends over 14 amino acids. CDR1 SSHAT and CDR2 FNYEAQ come from the germline V gene (reference sequence). The CDR3 sequence is CASSFGLFVGTQYF. Here the CDR3 DNA reads TGTGCCAGCAGCTTTGGTCTGTTTGTAGGGACCCAGTACTTC.

This clone was seen a handful of times. The J gene is TRBJ1-5, the V gene TRBV27; the D gene is possibly TRBD1 (5 bases). The CDR3 has 15 amino acids. Germline CDR1 and CDR2: MNHEY and SMNVEV (reference sequence). V was trimmed by 0 bases and J by 5 bases, leaving 11 bases between them. The CDR3 sequence is CASSLSGVGDQPQHF. As DNA, the CDR3 is TGTGCCAGCAGTTTATCGGGGGTGGGAGATCAGCCCCAGCATTTT.

V gene TRBV2 combines with J gene TRBJ2-7; D unresolved. The CDR3 is 14 residues long. Trimming left V 3 bases short and J 3 bases short, with 12 bases between. Looked up from germline, CDR1 is SNHLY and CDR2 is FYNNEI. CDR3 DNA sequence: TGTGCCAGCAGTGATCTGACGGAGTACTACGAGCAGTACTTC. Encoded protein: CASSDLTEYYEQYF.

The chain couples TRBV19 to TRBJ1-5; unclear D gene. The germline gives CDR1 LNHDA, CDR2 SQIVND (reference sequence). The CDR3 consists of 12 residues. The V gene lost 3 bases and the J gene lost 7 bases, with 7 bases spanning the gap. CDR3 protein: CASSIGRQPQHF. The CDR3 nucleotides read TGTGCCAGTAGTATCGGGCGCCAGCCCCAGCATTTT.

The rearrangement uses TRBV19 and TRBJ2-7; D remains ambiguous. The V end lost 10 bases, the J end lost 3 bases, and 16 bases lay between the germline ends. CDR3 size: 13 residues. Germline V CDR1 and CDR2: LNHDA, SQIVND (reference sequence). The CDR3 protein is CATRTVDGYEQYF. The CDR3 nucleotides read TGTGCCACTCGGACGGTCGACGGCTACGAGCAGTACTTC.

V and J are TRBV29-1 and TRBJ2-3; tentative D call: TRBD1 (5 bases). This CDR3 spans 12 amino acids. Trimming removed 7 bases at V and 4 bases at J, with 12 bases between. Germline-derived CDR1 and CDR2 are SQVTM and ANQGSEA. The CDR3 spells CSATGGADTQYF. In DNA, the CDR3 is TGCAGCGCCACAGGTGGCGCAGATACGCAGTATTTT.

The V and J genes are TRBV5-6 and TRBJ2-7; 11 bases are shared with TRBD2. J gave up 4 bases and V 4 bases, and 4 bases lay outside the gene matches. CDR1 and CDR2 from the germline V gene are SGHDT and YYEEEE. This CDR3 has 14 amino acids. The CDR3: CASSETSGAYEQYF. The CDR3 nucleotides are TGTGCCAGCAGCGAGACTAGCGGGGCTTACGAGCAGTACTTC. The whole variable domain, remainder taken from reference TRBV5-6 and TRBJ2-7, is DAGVTQSPTHLIKTRGQQVTLRCSPKSGHDTVSWYQQALGQGPQFIFQYYEEEERQRGNFPDRFSGHQFPNYSSELNVNALLLGDSALYLCASSETSGAYEQYFGPGTRLTVT.

The sample holds one count of this clone. V is TRBV4-3 and J is TRBJ2-7; 7 positions agree with TRBD2. Trimming cost V 2 bases and J 4 bases; bases outside gene matches: 5. This CDR3 has 14 amino acids. The germline V gene encodes CDR1 LGHNA and CDR2 YSLEER. Here the CDR3 DNA reads TGCGCCAGCAGCCAAAGACTAGCAGTTTACGAGCAGTACTTC. The encoded protein is CASSQRLAVYEQYF.

V is TRBV29-1 and J is TRBJ2-2, with 11 nucleotides matching TRBD2. V gave up 5 bases and J gave up 3 bases; unmatched junction bases: 8. There are 16 residues in the CDR3. Germline V lookup: CDR1 SQVTM, CDR2 ANQGSEA. The CDR3 bases are TGCAGCGTTTCACCCGGGACTAGCGGATACACCGGGGAGCTGTTTTTT. Translated, it gives CSVSPGTSGYTGELFF.

This clone was counted between two and nine times. V usage is TRBV27 and J usage is TRBJ2-6; D is unclear. V shed 1 base and J shed 2 bases, with 9 bases lying between them. Germline values: CDR1 MNHEY, CDR2 SMNVEV (reference sequence). The CDR3 spans 16 residues. The CDR3 spells CASSLYGRAGANVLTF. Here the CDR3 DNA reads TGTGCCAGCAGTTTATACGGCCGCGCTGGGGCCAACGTCCTGACTTTC.

This clone was detected a few times. This specimen includes other DNA sequences encoding the same CDR3. The chain carries TRBV7-9 and TRBJ2-1, with 15 bases matching TRBD2. CDR1 is SEHNR, CDR2 FQNEAQ, per germline (reference sequence). The V segment lost 6 bases and the J segment 8 bases; nucleotides outside the gene matches: 11. This CDR3 has 17 amino acids. CDR3 sequence: CASRFWTSGRARDEQFF. In DNA form, the CDR3 reads TGTGCCAGCAGGTTCTGGACTAGCGGGAGGGCCAGGGATGAGCAGTTCTTC.